This TCR beta chain was sequenced for a study of radiotherapy plus CTLA-4 blockade in lung cancer. The germline V gene encodes CDR1 SSHAT and CDR2 FNYEAQ (reference sequence). The CDR3 sequence is 13 residues long. Regarding this clone: Compared with germline, one end of the junction differs, possibly owing to a read error.

With ipilimumab providing CTLA-4 blockade, focal radiation was administered to patients who had chemo-refractory metastatic non-small-cell lung cancer. Assay: immunoSEQ multiplex PCR; the TCRdb copy retains only in-frame clones and omits some. The sample lists around 82,000 clones; more than 75% were seen once. This specimen consisted of peripheral blood, obtained from a patient treated with radiotherapy plus ipilimumab. This TCR derives from a human donor with non-small cell lung cancer that progressed on radiotherapy plus ipilimumab. The chain uses TRBV7-7 and TRBJ2-5; TRBD2 is a possible D gene (6 bases). The CDR3 protein is CASSSGGIETQYF. CDR3 in DNA: TGTGCTAGCAGCTCCGGCGGGATTGAGACCCAGTACTTC.